Detailed here is one TCR beta chain. V lost 5 bases and J 4 bases, leaving 18 bases between the germline ends. Germline CDR1 and CDR2: ENHRY and SYGVKD. This CDR3 has 15 amino acids. TCRdb keeps only in-frame clones here, not all; method: immunoSEQ multiplex PCR. Of around 83,000 clones in the sample, under 65% were seen once. This specimen comes from a study of shared clonotypes between healthy human individuals. V gene TRBV10-3 combines with J gene TRBJ2-7; D may be TRBD2 (6 bases). The sample was memory CD8+ T cells sorted from blood. As for subset: CD45RO+ cells pooled with CCR7-negative TemRA cells. The TCR originated in a man aged 30 to 39 in good health. As DNA, the CDR3 is TGTGCCATCAGTTTTGACCCGACTAGTGGGTACGAGCAGTACTTC. Protein sequence: CAISFDPTSGYEQYF.